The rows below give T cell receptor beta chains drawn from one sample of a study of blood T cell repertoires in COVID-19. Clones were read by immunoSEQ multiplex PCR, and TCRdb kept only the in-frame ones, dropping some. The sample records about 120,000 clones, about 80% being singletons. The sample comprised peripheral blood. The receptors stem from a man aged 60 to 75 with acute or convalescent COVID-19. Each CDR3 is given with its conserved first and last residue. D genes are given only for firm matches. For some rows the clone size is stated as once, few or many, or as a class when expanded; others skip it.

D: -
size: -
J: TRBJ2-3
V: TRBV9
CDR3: CASSQVPYTDTQYF
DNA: TGTGCCAGCAGCCAGGTCCCCTACACAGATACGCAGTATTTT

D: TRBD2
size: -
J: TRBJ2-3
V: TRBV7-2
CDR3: CASSLGMGVGGPGDTQYF
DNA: TGTGCCAGCAGCTTAGGGATGGGAGTGGGAGGGCCAGGGGATACGCAGTATTTT

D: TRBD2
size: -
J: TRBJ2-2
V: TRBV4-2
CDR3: CASSPGLAGEAGELFF
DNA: TGTGCCAGCAGTCCCGGACTAGCGGGAGAGGCCGGGGAGCTGTTTTTT

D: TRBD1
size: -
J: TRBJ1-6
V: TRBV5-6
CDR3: CASSLRTGGSSPLHF
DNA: TGTGCCAGCAGCTTGCGGACAGGGGGAAGCTCACCCCTCCACTTT

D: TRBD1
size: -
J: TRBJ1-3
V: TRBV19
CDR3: CASSIQGNRGPGNTIYF
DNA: TGTGCCAGTAGTATCCAAGGGAACAGGGGTCCTGGAAACACCATATATTTT

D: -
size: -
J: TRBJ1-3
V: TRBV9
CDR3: CASSVGQGQTGNTIYF
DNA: TGTGCCAGCAGCGTAGGTCAGGGGCAAACTGGAAACACCATATATTTT

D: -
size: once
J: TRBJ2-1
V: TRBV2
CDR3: CASSVLTGSDEQFF
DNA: TGTGCCAGCAGTGTACTAACAGGGTCTGATGAGCAGTTCTTC

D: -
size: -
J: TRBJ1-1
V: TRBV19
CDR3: CASSMLMEDTEAFF
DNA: TGTGCCAGTAGTATGTTGATGGAGGACACTGAAGCTTTCTTT

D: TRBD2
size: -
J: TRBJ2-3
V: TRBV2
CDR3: CASSASGRGTDTQYF
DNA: TGTGCCAGCAGCGCTAGCGGGAGGGGTACAGATACGCAGTATTTT

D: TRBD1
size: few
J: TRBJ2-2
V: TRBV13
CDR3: CASRDRGDTGELFF
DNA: TGTGCCAGCAGGGACAGGGGAGACACCGGGGAGCTGTTTTTT

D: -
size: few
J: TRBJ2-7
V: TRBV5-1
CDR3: CASSLGGRVIEQYF
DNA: TGCGCCAGCAGCTTGGGCGGCAGGGTAATCGAGCAGTACTTC

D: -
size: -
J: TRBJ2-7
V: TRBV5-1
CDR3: CASSLPRGEQYF
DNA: TGCGCCAGCAGCTTGCCCAGGGGAGAGCAGTACTTC

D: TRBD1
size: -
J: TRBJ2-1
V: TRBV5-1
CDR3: CASSLMGQSYNEQFF
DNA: TGCGCCAGCAGCTTGATGGGACAGTCCTACAATGAGCAGTTCTTC

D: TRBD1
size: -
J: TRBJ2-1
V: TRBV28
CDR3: CASSFGTGPNEQFF
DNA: TGTGCCAGCAGTTTCGGGACAGGGCCGAATGAGCAGTTCTTC

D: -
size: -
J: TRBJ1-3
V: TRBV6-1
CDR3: CASSERKRGNTIYF
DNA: TGTGCCAGCAGTGAAAGGAAGAGGGGAAACACCATATATTTT

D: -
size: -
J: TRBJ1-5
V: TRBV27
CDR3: CATGRVSNQPQHF
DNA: TGTGCCACCGGGAGGGTAAGCAATCAGCCCCAGCATTTT

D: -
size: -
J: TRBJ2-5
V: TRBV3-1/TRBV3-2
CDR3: CASSQLGGGETQYF
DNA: TGTGCCAGCAGCCAACTCGGGGGTGGAGAGACCCAGTACTTC

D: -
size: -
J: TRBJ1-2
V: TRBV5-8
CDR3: CASSRSFNYGYTF
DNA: TGTGCCAGCAGCCGGTCCTTTAACTATGGCTACACCTTC

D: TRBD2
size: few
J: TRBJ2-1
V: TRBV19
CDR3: CASSPGLPYEQFF
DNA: TGTGCCAGTAGTCCGGGACTACCGTATGAGCAGTTCTTC

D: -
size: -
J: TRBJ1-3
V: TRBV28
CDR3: CASSQRRPGNTIYF
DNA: TGTGCCAGCAGCCAAAGGAGACCTGGAAACACCATATATTTT

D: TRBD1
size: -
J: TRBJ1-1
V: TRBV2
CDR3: CASSPGTGERAFF
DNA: TGTGCCAGCAGTCCTGGGACAGGGGAAAGGGCTTTCTTT

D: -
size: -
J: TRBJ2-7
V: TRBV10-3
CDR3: CAIRTNSPGTEQYF
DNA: TGTGCCATCAGAACCAACTCCCCGGGTACCGAGCAGTACTTC

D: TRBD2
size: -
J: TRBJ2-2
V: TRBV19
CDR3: CASSIPWAGEGELFF
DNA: TGTGCCAGTAGTATCCCCTGGGCGGGAGAAGGGGAGCTGTTTTTT

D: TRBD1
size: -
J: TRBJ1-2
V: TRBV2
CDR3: CASSRQGFYGYTF
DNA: TGTGCCAGCAGCCGACAGGGGTTCTATGGCTACACCTTC

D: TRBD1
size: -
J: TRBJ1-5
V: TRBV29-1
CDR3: CSVVTGTFNQPQHF
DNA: TGCAGCGTTGTGACAGGGACCTTCAATCAGCCCCAGCATTTT

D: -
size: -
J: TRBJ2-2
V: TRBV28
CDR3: CASSFLRPRGNTGELFF
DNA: TGTGCCAGCAGTTTTCTGCGACCAAGGGGTAACACCGGGGAGCTGTTTTTT

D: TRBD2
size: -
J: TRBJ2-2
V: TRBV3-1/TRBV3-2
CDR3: CASSQGAGVTGELFF
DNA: TGTGCCAGCAGCCAAGGGGCGGGAGTCACCGGGGAGCTGTTTTTT

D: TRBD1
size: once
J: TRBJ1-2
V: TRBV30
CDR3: CAWEPDRGRGYTF
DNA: TGTGCCTGGGAACCCGACAGGGGGCGGGGCTACACCTTC

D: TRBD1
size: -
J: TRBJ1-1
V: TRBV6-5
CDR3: CASSSGQGTEAFF
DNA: TGTGCCAGCAGTTCGGGACAGGGGACTGAAGCTTTCTTT

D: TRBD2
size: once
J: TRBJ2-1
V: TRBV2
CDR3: CASSEGSGTYNEQFF
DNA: TGTGCCAGCAGTGAAGGTAGCGGGACCTACAATGAGCAGTTCTTC

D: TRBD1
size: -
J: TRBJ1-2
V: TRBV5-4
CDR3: CASSPGQGEGYTF
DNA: TGTGCCAGCAGCCCGGGACAGGGGGAAGGCTACACCTTC

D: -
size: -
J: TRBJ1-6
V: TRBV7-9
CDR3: CASSPDSGVANSPLHF
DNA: TGTGCCAGCAGCCCCGATTCAGGGGTGGCCAATTCACCCCTCCACTTT

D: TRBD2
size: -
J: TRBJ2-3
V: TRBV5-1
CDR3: CASSFGAGARADTQYF
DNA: TGCGCCAGCAGCTTTGGAGCGGGGGCTAGAGCAGATACGCAGTATTTT

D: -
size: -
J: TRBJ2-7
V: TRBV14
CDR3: CASSQEPRRDAYEQYF
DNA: TGTGCCAGCAGCCAAGAGCCCCGGCGGGATGCCTACGAGCAGTACTTC

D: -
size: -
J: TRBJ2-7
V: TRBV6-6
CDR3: CASSYATGTTPYEQYF
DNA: TGTGCCAGCAGTTACGCAACAGGGACCACGCCCTACGAGCAGTACTTC

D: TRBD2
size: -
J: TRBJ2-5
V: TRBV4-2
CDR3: CASSQDGSGDQETQYF
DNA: TGTGCCAGCAGCCAAGATGGTAGCGGGGATCAAGAGACCCAGTACTTC

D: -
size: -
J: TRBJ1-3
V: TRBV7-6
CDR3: CASSRGGSGNTIYF
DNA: TGTGCCAGCAGCCGGGGGGGGTCTGGAAACACCATATATTTT

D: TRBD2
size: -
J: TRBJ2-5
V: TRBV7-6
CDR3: CASSSRLAGNQETQYF
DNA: TGTGCCAGCAGCTCCCGACTAGCGGGAAACCAAGAGACCCAGTACTTC

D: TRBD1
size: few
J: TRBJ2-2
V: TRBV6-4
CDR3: CASSGQGGSTGELFF
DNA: TGTGCCAGCAGCGGACAGGGGGGAAGCACCGGGGAGCTGTTTTTT

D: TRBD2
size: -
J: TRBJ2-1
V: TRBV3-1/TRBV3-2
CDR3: CASSLGLADREQFF
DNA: TGTGCCAGCAGCCTGGGACTAGCGGACCGCGAGCAGTTCTTC

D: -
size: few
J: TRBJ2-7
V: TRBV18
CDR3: CASSSARATYEQYF
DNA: TGTGCCAGCTCATCGGCCAGGGCAACCTACGAGCAGTACTTC

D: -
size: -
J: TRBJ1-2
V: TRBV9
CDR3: CASSGVGTAFYGYTF
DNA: TGTGCCAGCAGCGGTGTAGGAACAGCCTTCTATGGCTACACCTTC

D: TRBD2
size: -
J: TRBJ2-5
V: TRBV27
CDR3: CASTPGTSGRAGEETQYF
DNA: TGTGCCAGCACCCCAGGGACTAGCGGGAGGGCCGGGGAAGAGACCCAGTACTTC

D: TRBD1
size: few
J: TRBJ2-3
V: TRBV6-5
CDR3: CASSYLPGQGTDTQYF
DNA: TGTGCCAGCAGTTACCTCCCGGGACAGGGGACAGATACGCAGTATTTT

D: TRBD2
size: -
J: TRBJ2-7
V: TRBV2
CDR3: CASSGLAGKQYF
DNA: TGTGCCAGCAGTGGGTTAGCGGGGAAGCAGTACTTC